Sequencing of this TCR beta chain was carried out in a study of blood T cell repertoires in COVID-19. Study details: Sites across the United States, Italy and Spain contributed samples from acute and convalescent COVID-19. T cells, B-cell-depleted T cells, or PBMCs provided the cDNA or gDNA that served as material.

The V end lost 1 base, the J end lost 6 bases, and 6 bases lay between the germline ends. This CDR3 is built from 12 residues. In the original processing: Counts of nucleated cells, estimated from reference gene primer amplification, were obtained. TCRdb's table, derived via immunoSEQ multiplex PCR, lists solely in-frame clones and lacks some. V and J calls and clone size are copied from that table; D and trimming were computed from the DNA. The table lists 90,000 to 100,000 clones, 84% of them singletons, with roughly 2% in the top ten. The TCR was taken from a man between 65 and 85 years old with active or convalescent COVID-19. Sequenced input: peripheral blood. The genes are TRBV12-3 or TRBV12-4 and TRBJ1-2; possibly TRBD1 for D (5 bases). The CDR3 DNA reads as TGTGCCAGCAGTTTAGAGGGGCATGGCTACACCTTC. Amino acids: CASSLEGHGYTF.